These 25 T cell receptor beta chains were all obtained from the same sample, sequenced in a study of cytotoxic CD8 clonotypes in ibrutinib-treated CLL. Sequencing was performed with immunoSEQ multiplex PCR; in TCRdb, only in-frame clones are kept and a portion is missing. Here the sample spans hundreds of thousands of clones, around 66% being singletons. Source: PBMCs, taken after 36 months of ibrutinib treatment. Every receptor here comes from a human donor with chronic lymphocytic leukemia.

The gene calls are TRBV18 and TRBJ2-5; D uncertain. V lost 2 bases to trimming and J lost 10 bases, with 8 bases between them. Germline V gene sequence: CDR1 KGHSH, CDR2 LQKENI. This CDR3 has 11 amino acids. CDR3 sequence: CASSPEGRQYF. CDR3 bases: TGTGCCAGCTCACCAGAAGGGCGCCAGTACTTC. Drawing the rest from reference TRBV18 and TRBJ2-5, the complete variable domain is NAGVMQNPRHLVRRRGQEARLRCSPMKGHSHVYWYRQLPEEGLKFMVYLQKENIIDESGMPKERFSAEFPKEGPSILRIQQVVRGDSAAYFCASSPEGRQYFGPGTRLLVL.

This clone was recorded only once. The chain has TRBV18 and TRBJ2-7; the D gene could be TRBD1 or TRBD2 (5 bases each). The germline V gene has CDR1 KGHSH and CDR2 LQKENI. The CDR3 covers 13 residues. V lost 9 bases, J lost 7 bases, and 19 bases lay in between. The CDR3 coding sequence is TGTGCCAGTTCCCAGGGCAGGGACGGGGAGCAGTACTTC. This gives the protein CASSQGRDGEQYF.

The chain has TRBV5-1 and TRBJ2-1; D gene unclear. Germline assignment: CDR1 SGHRS and CDR2 YFSETQ. The V gene lost 1 base and the J gene lost 6 bases, with 8 bases spanning the gap. CDR3 length equals 13 residues. The CDR3 DNA sequence: TGCGCCAGCAGCTTGCCACAGCTCAATGAGCAGTTCTTC. Translation: CASSLPQLNEQFF.

The chain combines TRBV18 with TRBJ2-3; D gene unclear. CDR1 and CDR2 from the germline V gene are KGHSH and LQKENI. V lost 1 base, J lost 3 bases, and 8 bases lay in between. This CDR3 has 14 residues. The DNA of the CDR3 is TGTGCCAGCTCACCACGCGTGGCAACAGATACGCAGTATTTT. Its translation: CASSPRVATDTQYF.

The V and J genes are TRBV10-3 and TRBJ1-1; 7 bases align to TRBD1. The trim removed 4 bases at V and 5 bases at J, leaving 4 bases unmatched. Germline V gene sequence: CDR1 ENHRY, CDR2 SYGVKD. This CDR3 spans 13 amino acids. The DNA for the CDR3 is TGTGCCATCAGTGTAACAGGGGCTACTGAAGCTTTCTTT. This gives the protein CAISVTGATEAFF.

This chain connects TRBV10-1 to TRBJ2-7, with D perhaps matching TRBD1 (5 bases). The V end was cut by 6 bases, the J end by 6 bases, with 15 bases between. This CDR3 is built from 13 residues. Germline assignment: CDR1 WNHNN and CDR2 SYGVQD (reference sequence). Here the CDR3 reads CASRDTATGEQYF. CDR3 sequence (DNA): TGCGCCAGCAGGGACACAGCTACGGGCGAGCAGTACTTC.

This clone turned up a few times. DNA for the CDR3: TGTGCCAGCAGCGCTGCGGACGGTCAATACGAGCAGTACTTC. Its translation is CASSAADGQYEQYF. The chain joins TRBV9 to TRBJ2-7; D is uncertain. V was clipped by 3 bases and J by 4 bases, with 14 bases between them. This CDR3 is 14 amino acids long. Germline V gene data show CDR1 as SGDLS and CDR2 as YYNGEE.

The chain has TRBV28 and TRBJ2-7, with 8 bases that match TRBD1. Germline V CDR1 and CDR2: MDHEN, SYDVKM. This CDR3 is built from 15 residues. V dropped 3 bases and J dropped 1; count of bases not matched to a gene: 5. CDR3 sequence (DNA): TGTGCCAGCAGTTTGTGGGACAGGCGTTCCTACGAGCAGTACTTC. As protein: CASSLWDRRSYEQYF.

CDR3 nucleotide sequence: TGTGCCAGCAAAAGCGGAGGGAGCTCCTACAATGAGCAGTTCTTC. Its protein is CASKSGGSSYNEQFF. The rearrangement links TRBV2 to TRBJ2-1, with a possible D match to TRBD2 (6 bases). The V end lost 7 bases, the J end lost 0 bases, and 13 bases lay between the germline ends. The CDR3 is 15 amino acids. From germline, CDR1 is SNHLY and CDR2 FYNNEI.

A few counts support this clone. The chain carries TRBV5-1 and TRBJ2-7; TRBD1 agrees at 7 bases. The CDR3 is 14 residues long. From germline, CDR1 is SGHRS and CDR2 YFSETQ. V dropped 1 base and J dropped 3; count of bases not matched to a gene: 4. The CDR3 nucleotides read TGCGCCAGCAGCTTGAGGGACAGAAACTACGAGCAGTACTTC. Its protein is CASSLRDRNYEQYF.

This clone was found once. The CDR3 reads CASSLVGADTQYF. The CDR3, as DNA: TGTGCCAGCAGCTTAGTCGGGGCAGATACGCAGTATTTT. The chain combines TRBV11-2 with TRBJ2-3; a weak D match, TRBD2 (5 bases). Trimming took 1 base from V and 4 from J, leaving 6 bases between them. This CDR3 is 13 amino acids long. CDR1 and CDR2 (germline): SGHAT, FQNNGV. Drawing the rest from reference TRBV11-2 and TRBJ2-3, the complete variable domain is EAGVAQSPRYKIIEKRQSVAFWCNPISGHATLYWYQQILGQGPKLLIQFQNNGVVDDSQLPKDRFSAERLKGVDSTLKIQPAKLEDSAVYLCASSLVGADTQYFGPGTRLTVL.

This sequence joins TRBV6-1 and TRBJ2-7, with TRBD2 matching over 7 bases. Per germline, CDR1 MNHNS and CDR2 SASEGT. After removal of 7 bases from V and 2 bases from J, the junction contained 8 bases not matched to a gene. The CDR3 runs to 14 residues. The CDR3 nucleotides read TGTGCCAGCAATCCTAGCGGAAGAACCTACGAGCAGTACTTC. It translates to CASNPSGRTYEQYF.

A few counts support this clone. The chain is built from TRBV7-3 and TRBJ2-7; TRBD2 is a possible D gene (5 bases). The CDR3 spans 13 residues. Germline values: CDR1 SGHTA, CDR2 FQGTGA. V was shortened by 7 bases and J by 5 bases, with 15 bases between the two germline ends. CDR3 amino acids: CASTALEAHEQYF. The CDR3 DNA follows: TGTGCCAGCACCGCTCTGGAGGCCCACGAGCAGTACTTC.

This clone has only a few counts. The chain links TRBV9 to TRBJ1-5; D uncertain. CDR1 SGDLS and CDR2 YYNGEE come from the germline V gene. Trimming removed 4 bases at V and 2 bases at J, with 7 bases between. This CDR3 has 13 residues. In nucleotides, the CDR3 is TGTGCCAGCAGCACCTCTGGCAATCAGCCCCAGCATTTT. The encoded protein is CASSTSGNQPQHF.

This sequence joins TRBV6-5 and TRBJ2-7; D might be TRBD1 (5 bases). The CDR3 has 13 amino acids. V shed 3 bases and J shed 4 bases, with 10 bases lying between them. Germline lookup yields CDR1 MNHEY and CDR2 SVGAGI. This chain's CDR3 is CASSYWGNYEQYF. As DNA, the CDR3 is TGTGCCAGCAGTTATTGGGGCAATTACGAGCAGTACTTC.

CDR3 amino acids: CASSEEQTAGETQYF. The CDR3 DNA is TGTGCCAGCAGTGAAGAACAGACCGCAGGAGAGACCCAGTACTTC. This chain uses TRBV2 with TRBJ2-5; unclear D gene. Germline V gene data show CDR1 as SNHLY and CDR2 as FYNNEI. The CDR3 spans 15 residues. V lost 1 base and J 4 bases, leaving 13 bases between the germline ends.

The table lists this clone with a count of one. The junction departs from germline at one end; a sequencing error may be responsible. The V call is TRBV29-1, the J call TRBJ1-2, with 10 bases lining up with TRBD1. Germline CDR1 SQVTM, CDR2 ANQGSEA. The CDR3 is 14 residues long. As DNA, the CDR3 is TGCAGCGTCGAAGACAGGGGGCTTTTCTATGGCTACACCTTC. Amino acids: CSVEDRGLFYGYTF.

The chain couples TRBV7-6 to TRBJ1-5; a weak D match, TRBD1 (5 bases). This CDR3 comprises 14 residues. Per the germline V gene, CDR1 is SGHVS and CDR2 is FNYEAQ. Trimming took off 5 bases at V and 6 bases at J, with 14 bases between the two ends. The CDR3 nucleotides are TGTGCCAGCAGCCCCGGGGGGACGGGTCAGCCCCAGCATTTT. It is translated as CASSPGGTGQPQHF.

This sequence joins TRBV15 and TRBJ2-3, with TRBD2 matching over 11 bases. The J segment lost 4 bases and the V segment lost 1 base, leaving 10 bases of the junction unmatched. The CDR3 totals 18 residues. Germline loops: CDR1 LNHNV, CDR2 YYDKDF (reference sequence). The CDR3 here is CATSRVSGGASYPDTQYF. DNA for the CDR3: TGTGCCACCAGCAGAGTTAGCGGGGGGGCGAGTTACCCAGATACGCAGTATTTT.

The J gene is TRBJ1-5, the V gene TRBV7-6; D gene unclear. V was pared by 2 bases and J by 3 bases, with 2 bases between. Looked up from germline, CDR1 is SGHVS and CDR2 is FNYEAQ. There are 12 residues in the CDR3. CDR3 residues: CASSLHNQPQHF. The CDR3 region has the DNA TGTGCCAGCAGCTTACACAATCAGCCCCAGCATTTT.

The chain links TRBV27 to TRBJ2-7; the D gene could be TRBD1 or TRBD2 (5 bases each). There are 15 residues in the CDR3. Germline V gene sequence: CDR1 MNHEY, CDR2 SMNVEV (reference sequence). V lost 3 bases to trimming and J lost 6 bases, with 18 bases between them. The CDR3 DNA reads as TGTGCCAGCAGTTTGGGGCCCCGGGGACCGGGCGAGCAGTACTTC. Translation gives CASSLGPRGPGEQYF.

This sequence joins TRBV9 and TRBJ2-2, with 7 bases fitting TRBD2. The germline gives CDR1 SGDLS, CDR2 YYNGEE. This CDR3 comprises 17 residues. The ends lost 2 bases at V and 0 bases at J; junction bases unmatched: 7. The CDR3 sequence is CASSVPDGTTNTGELFF. Here the CDR3 DNA reads TGTGCCAGCAGCGTGCCCGATGGGACTACGAACACCGGGGAGCTGTTTTTT.

The chain joins TRBV5-1 to TRBJ2-2; the match to TRBD2 covers 16 bases. Germline loops: CDR1 SGHRS, CDR2 YFSETQ. V dropped 0 bases and J dropped 4; count of bases not matched to a gene: 6. CDR3 length: 19 residues. This CDR3 is CASSLGPGLAGGLTGELFF. CDR3 DNA sequence: TGCGCCAGCAGCTTGGGCCCGGGACTAGCGGGAGGGCTCACCGGGGAGCTGTTTTTT.

The chain has TRBV5-6 and TRBJ2-7, with D unresolved. There are 14 residues in the CDR3. Germline assignment: CDR1 SGHDT and CDR2 YYEEEE. V was trimmed by 4 bases and J by 0 bases, leaving 11 bases between them. The CDR3 nucleotides read TGTGCCAGCAGCCGGGTTAAGAGCTCCTACGAGCAGTACTTC. It encodes CASSRVKSSYEQYF.

V usage is TRBV7-6 and J usage is TRBJ2-1; TRBD1 aligns across 7 bases. Trimming removed 5 bases from V and 4 bases from J; junction bases left unmatched: 11. The CDR3 sequence is 16 residues long. Germline V gene lookup returns CDR1 SGHVS and CDR2 FNYEAQ. The CDR3 sequence: CASSNTGVIFYNEQFF. CDR3 in DNA: TGTGCCAGCAGCAACACAGGGGTTATTTTTTACAATGAGCAGTTCTTC.